These T cell receptor beta chains were read from a single sample in a study of Ad26.COV2.S vaccination and SARS-CoV-2 variants. TCRdb's copy holds only in-frame clones and misses some; the assay was immunoSEQ multiplex PCR. The repertoire includes roughly 680,000 clones, 70% to 90% of them detected once, and about 1.5% sits in the top ten. This specimen was peripheral blood, taken in a trial of Ad26.COV2.S vaccine versus placebo. These TCRs come from a person between 18 and 65 years old who received the Ad26.COV2.S COVID-19 vaccine or a placebo. Both conserved end residues are part of each CDR3. The D gene is left open where the match is weak.

>TRBV28|TRBJ2-5|NA
TGTGCCAGCAGTTTGGCCTCCCCAGTTTCCCAGTACTTC
CASSLASPVSQYF
>TRBV18|TRBJ1-2|NA
TGTGCCAGCTCACCTTTTCTGGGGGCGTATGGCTACACCTTC
CASSPFLGAYGYTF
>TRBV9|TRBJ2-3|NA
TGTGCCAGCAGCCCAGCTTGGGATACGCAGTATTTT
CASSPAWDTQYF
>TRBV6-4|TRBJ2-3|TRBD2
TGTGCCAGCAGTCGGGTCCCGGGAGGAGGAGCAGATACGCAGTATTTT
CASSRVPGGGADTQYF
>TRBV5-1|TRBJ2-1|TRBD2
TGCGCCAGCAGCTGGCCGGCTAGCGGGAACAATGAGCAGTTCTTC
CASSWPASGNNEQFF
>TRBV4-1|TRBJ2-2|TRBD2
TGCGCCAGCAGCCAAGGAGCGGGGGCCGTGACCGGGGAGCTGTTTTTT
CASSQGAGAVTGELFF
>TRBV5-4|TRBJ2-2|TRBD2
TGTGCCAGCAGCTCTCGGACTAGCGGGAACACCGGGGAGCTGTTTTTT
CASSSRTSGNTGELFF
>TRBV4-2|TRBJ1-6|TRBD1
TGTGCCAGCAGCCAGACAGGGTCTAATTCACCCCTCCACTTT
CASSQTGSNSPLHF
>TRBV18|TRBJ2-7|TRBD2
TGTGCCAGCTCACCGCGGGAGGGCGGCGGGAGGGCCCGGGTCGAGCAGTACTTC
CASSPREGGGRARVEQYF
>TRBV9|TRBJ2-5|TRBD1
TGTGCCAGCAGCGTAGGGGACAGGGGGCGAGAGACCCAGTACTTC
CASSVGDRGRETQYF
>TRBV7-9|TRBJ2-3|TRBD2
TGTGCCAGCAGCTCATTTAAGGGACTAGGTACAGATACGCAGTATTTT
CASSSFKGLGTDTQYF
>TRBV6-5|TRBJ2-3|TRBD2
TGTGCCAGCAGTTATTCCAGCGGGGATGGCACAGATACGCAGTATTTT
CASSYSSGDGTDTQYF